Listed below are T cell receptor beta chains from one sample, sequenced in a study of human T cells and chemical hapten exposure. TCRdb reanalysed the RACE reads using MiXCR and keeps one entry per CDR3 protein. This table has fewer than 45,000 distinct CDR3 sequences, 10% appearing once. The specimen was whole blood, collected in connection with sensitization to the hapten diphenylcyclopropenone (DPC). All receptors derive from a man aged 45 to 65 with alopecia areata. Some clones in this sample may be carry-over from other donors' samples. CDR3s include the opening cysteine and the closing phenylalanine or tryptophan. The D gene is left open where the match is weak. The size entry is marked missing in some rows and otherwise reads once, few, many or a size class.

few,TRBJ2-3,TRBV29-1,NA,TGCAGCGTTGGGATGGGGGTCACAGATACGCAGTATTTT,CSVGMGVTDTQYF
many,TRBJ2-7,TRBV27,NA,TGTGCCAGCAGTTTGCGGCCGTTCGAACTGAACGAGCAGTACTTC,CASSLRPFELNEQYF
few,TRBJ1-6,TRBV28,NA,TGTGCCAGCAGCCCGAGGGGGAGCTCCTATAATTCACCCCTCCACTTT,CASSPRGSSYNSPLHF
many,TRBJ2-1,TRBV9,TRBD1,TGTGCCAGCAGCGTAGGACAGGGCCCTGACAATGAGCAGTTCTTC,CASSVGQGPDNEQFF
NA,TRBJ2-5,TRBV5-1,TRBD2,TGCGCCAGCAGGTTCACGACTAGCGGGAGTCAAGAGACCCAGTACTTC,CASRFTTSGSQETQYF
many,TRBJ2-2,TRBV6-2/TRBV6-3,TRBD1,TGTGCCAGCAGTTACCCAATATGGGACAGCCAGAACACCGGGGAGCTGTTTTTT,CASSYPIWDSQNTGELFF
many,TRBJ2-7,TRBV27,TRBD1,TGTGCCAGCAGTTTATCGCGGGGACAGGGCTACGAGCAGTACTTC,CASSLSRGQGYEQYF
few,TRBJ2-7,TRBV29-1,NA,TGCAGCGTTGCCCACCCCTCCTACGAGCAGTACTTC,CSVAHPSYEQYF
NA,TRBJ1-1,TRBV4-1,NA,TGCGCCAGCAGCCGTATAGGGACGAACACTGAAGCTTTCTTT,CASSRIGTNTEAFF
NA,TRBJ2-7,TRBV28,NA,TGTGCCAGCAGTCCTACTTTGTCGCGGGTCAACGAGCAGTACTTC,CASSPTLSRVNEQYF
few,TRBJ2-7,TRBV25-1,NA,TGTGCCAGCAGTCGAGAGACTGGCGCCTACGAGCAGTACTTC,CASSRETGAYEQYF
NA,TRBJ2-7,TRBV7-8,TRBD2,TGTGCCAGCAGCCTGGGAGGGCTGGCCATCGAGCAGTACTTC,CASSLGGLAIEQYF
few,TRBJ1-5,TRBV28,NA,TGTGCCAGCAGACCAGGTGGACAACAGCCCCAGCATTTT,CASRPGGQQPQHF
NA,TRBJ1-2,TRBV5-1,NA,TGCGCCAGCAGCTTTGGGTCAGGCTATGGCTACACCTTC,CASSFGSGYGYTF
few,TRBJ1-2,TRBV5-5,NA,TGTGCCAGCAGCTTGGAGGGAGGTGGGCTTGGCTACACCTTC,CASSLEGGGLGYTF
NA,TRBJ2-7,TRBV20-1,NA,TGCAGTGCGGGGAAAAGTTACGAGCAGTACTTC,CSAGKSYEQYF
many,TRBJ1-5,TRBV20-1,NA,TGCAGTGCTAGAGAGGGGGCTAACCCGAATAGCAATCAGCCCCAGCATTTT,CSAREGANPNSNQPQHF
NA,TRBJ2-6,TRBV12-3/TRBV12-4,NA,TGTGCCAGCAGTTGGCGCTCTGGGGCCAACGTCCTGACTTTC,CASSWRSGANVLTF
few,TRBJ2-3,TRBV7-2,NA,TGTGCCAGCAGCTCTAGGGATACGCAGTATTTT,CASSSRDTQYF
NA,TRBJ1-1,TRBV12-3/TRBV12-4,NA,TGTGCCAGCAGTTTAAACCGACAGGCGAACACTGAAGCTTTCTTT,CASSLNRQANTEAFF
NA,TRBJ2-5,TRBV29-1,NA,TGCAGCGTTGTGGACCCGCGGGGTGAAGAGACCCAGTACTTC,CSVVDPRGEETQYF
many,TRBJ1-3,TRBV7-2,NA,TGTGCCAGCAGCAGGAAACCGAACTCTGGAAACACCATATATTTT,CASSRKPNSGNTIYF
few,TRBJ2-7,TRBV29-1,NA,TGCAGCGTTGAAGATCAAAGGGACGAGCAGTACTTC,CSVEDQRDEQYF
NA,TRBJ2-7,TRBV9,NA,TGTGCCAGCAGCGTAGGACAGGACCATAAGTACGAGCAGTACTTC,CASSVGQDHKYEQYF
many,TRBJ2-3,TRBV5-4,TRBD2,TGTGCCAGCAGCACAGGCGGGTTTGGGACTAGCGGGAGGGGCACGCAGTATTTT,CASSTGGFGTSGRGTQYF
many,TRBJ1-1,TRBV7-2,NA,TGTGCCAGCAGCTCAGACAGCTCGAACACTGAAGCTTTCTTT,CASSSDSSNTEAFF
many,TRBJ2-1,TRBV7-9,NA,TGTGCCAGCAGCTGGGACTGGCGCCGGGGTGAGCAGTTCTTC,CASSWDWRRGEQFF
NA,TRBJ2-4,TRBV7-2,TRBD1,TGTGCCAGCAGCTTAGGCACAGGGGTGCACATTCAGTACTTC,CASSLGTGVHIQYF
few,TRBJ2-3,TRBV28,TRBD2,TGTGCCAGCACCCCCCCCCCTAGCGGGAGCACAGATACGCAGTATTTT,CASTPPPSGSTDTQYF
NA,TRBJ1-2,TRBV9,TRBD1,TGTGCCAGCAGCGTAGAATGGGACAGGGACATCTATGGCTACACCTTC,CASSVEWDRDIYGYTF
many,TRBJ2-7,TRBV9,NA,TGTGCCAGCAGCAGAAGACAGGAAAGCTACGAGCAGTACTTC,CASSRRQESYEQYF
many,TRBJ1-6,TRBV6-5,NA,TGTGCCAGCAGTTACTCCAGGGAGGGCAGCTCACCCCTCCACTTT,CASSYSREGSSPLHF
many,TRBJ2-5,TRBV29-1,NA,TGCAGCGTTACGGCAGGGCGTTACCAAGAGACCCAGTACTTC,CSVTAGRYQETQYF
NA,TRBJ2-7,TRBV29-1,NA,TGCAGCGTTGAGAAAACCTACGAGCAGTACTTC,CSVEKTYEQYF
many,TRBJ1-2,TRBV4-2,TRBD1,TGTGCCAGCAGCCAAGAAGACAGGGCGAACTATGGCTACACCTTC,CASSQEDRANYGYTF
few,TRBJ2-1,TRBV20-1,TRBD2,TGCAGTGCTAGAGCCAGCGGGGGGAATGAGCAGTTCTTC,CSARASGGNEQFF
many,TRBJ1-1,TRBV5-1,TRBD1,TGCGCCAGCAGCAATGCAGGGGGCACTGAAGCTTTCTTT,CASSNAGGTEAFF
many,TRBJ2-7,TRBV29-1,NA,TGCAGCGTTACCTTAGGGATCTCCTACGAGCAGTACTTC,CSVTLGISYEQYF
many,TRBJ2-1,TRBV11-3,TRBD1,TGTGCCAGCAGCTACCGGACAGGGAACAATGAGCAGTTCTTC,CASSYRTGNNEQFF
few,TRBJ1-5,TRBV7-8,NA,TGTGCCAGCAGCCAAGACGGAGGGTCCCAGCATTTT,CASSQDGGSQHF
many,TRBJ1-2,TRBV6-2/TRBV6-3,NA,TGTGCCAGCAGATCCCTTGGGCAAGGCCGGGACTATGGCTACACCTTC,CASRSLGQGRDYGYTF
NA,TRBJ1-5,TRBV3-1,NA,TGTGCCAGCAGCCAAGATCCGGATCAGCCCCAGCATTTT,CASSQDPDQPQHF
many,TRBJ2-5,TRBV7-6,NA,TGTGCCAGCAGCCCGACAGTCCAAGAGACCCAGTACTTC,CASSPTVQETQYF
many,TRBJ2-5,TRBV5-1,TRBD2,TGCGCCAGCAGCCCGGGACTAGAAGAGACCCAGTACTTC,CASSPGLEETQYF
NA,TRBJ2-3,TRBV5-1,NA,TGCGCCAGCAGCTTGGTGGAGCGAGTCACAGATACGCAGTATTTT,CASSLVERVTDTQYF
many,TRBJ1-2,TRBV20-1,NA,TGCAGTGCCAGAGATTTACGGGGGCGTGTGGATGGCTACACCTTC,CSARDLRGRVDGYTF
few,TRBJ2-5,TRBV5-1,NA,TGCGCCAGCAGCTTGGCCGTCGAGACCCAGTACTTC,CASSLAVETQYF
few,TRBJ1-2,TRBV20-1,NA,TGCAGTGCTAGATGGGAGGCGGACTATGGCTACACCTTC,CSARWEADYGYTF
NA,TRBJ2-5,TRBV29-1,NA,TGCAGCTCAGGGTCGGAGACCCAGTACTTC,CSSGSETQYF